One sample yielded the 12 T cell receptor beta chains listed below, sequenced in a study of cytomegalovirus exposure and HLA in healthy donors. Assay used: immunoSEQ multiplex PCR; TCRdb lists only in-frame clones, some missing. The repertoire includes fewer than 400,000 clones, 75% to 90% of them detected once, and about 0.8% sits in the top ten. The sequenced sample was PBMCs. The receptor source for this set is a woman aged 18-29 years in good health and CMV-seronegative.

J is TRBJ1-3 and V is TRBV5-1; tentative D call: TRBD1 (5 bases). CDR3 size: 16 residues. The V gene lost 2 bases and the J gene lost 0 bases, with 12 bases spanning the gap. Germline assignment: CDR1 SGHRS and CDR2 YFSETQ. The CDR3 DNA follows: TGCGCCAGCAGCTTAATGGACACGAGCTCTGGAAACACCATATATTTT. This translates into CASSLMDTSSGNTIYF. Looking up the rest from reference TRBV5-1 and TRBJ1-3 gives the full variable domain: KAGVTQTPRYLIKTRGQQVTLSCSPISGHRSVSWYQQTPGQGLQFLFEYFSETQRNKGNFPGRFSGRQFSNSRSEMNVSTLELGDSALYLCASSLMDTSSGNTIYFGEGSWLTVV.

This chain joins TRBV4-3 and TRBJ2-3, with TRBD2 identical over 10 bases. Germline loops: CDR1 LGHNA, CDR2 YSLEER. The trim removed 1 base at V and 2 bases at J, leaving 9 bases unmatched. The CDR3 runs to 18 residues. The CDR3 here is CASSQVTTSGAYTDTQYF. The CDR3 DNA sequence: TGCGCCAGCAGCCAAGTTACAACTAGCGGGGCGTACACAGATACGCAGTATTTT.

V gene TRBV4-3 combines with J gene TRBJ2-4; 11 nucleotides align to TRBD1. The V gene end was trimmed by 0 bases and the J gene end by 7 bases; junction bases not matched to a gene: 5. The germline V gene has CDR1 LGHNA and CDR2 YSLEER. CDR3 length: 16 amino acids. CDR3 sequence (DNA): TGCGCCAGCAGCCAAGATGCGGGGACAGGGGGTAACATTCAGTACTTC. Translation gives CASSQDAGTGGNIQYF.

The chain is built from TRBV25-1 and TRBJ2-4; 7 nucleotides agree with TRBD1. The CDR3 runs to 15 residues. The junction had 10 bases not matched to a gene; V was cut back by 10 bases and J by 1 base. CDR1 and CDR2 from the germline V gene are MGHDK and SYGVNS. This CDR3 is CATSDRVTAKNIQYF. For the CDR3, the DNA is TGTGCCACCTCTGACAGGGTGACGGCCAAAAACATTCAGTACTTC.

This rearrangement joins TRBV28 to TRBJ2-7; tentative D call: TRBD1 (6 bases). The CDR3 consists of 15 residues. Germline CDR1 MDHEN, CDR2 SYDVKM. The V end lost 2 bases, the J end lost 0 bases, and 11 bases lay between the germline ends. CDR3 sequence: CASSLMGDNSYEQYF. The CDR3 region has the DNA TGTGCCAGCAGTTTAATGGGGGACAACTCCTACGAGCAGTACTTC.

This clone was observed a single time. This chain joins TRBV4-2 and TRBJ2-2; possible D gene TRBD2, 5 bases. The CDR3 has 17 residues. From germline, CDR1 is LGHNA and CDR2 YNFKEQ. V lost 2 bases, J lost 1 base, and 14 bases lay in between. The CDR3 here is CASSQPGMGWNTGELFF. DNA of the CDR3: TGTGCCAGCAGCCAACCCGGGATGGGGTGGAACACCGGGGAGCTGTTTTTT.

For the CDR3, the DNA is TGTGCCAGCCTACGTAGCGTGGGGTCCTACGAGCAGTACTTC. Protein: CASLRSVGSYEQYF. This chain connects TRBV6-5 to TRBJ2-7, with D possibly TRBD2 on 5 matching bases. The CDR3 runs 14 residues. Germline V gives CDR1 MNHEY, CDR2 SVGAGI. Deletions cut 8 bases from V and 1 base from J, with 15 bases between.

The chain is built from TRBV5-1 and TRBJ2-1, with D unresolved. Germline values: CDR1 SGHRS, CDR2 YFSETQ. The CDR3 runs to 14 residues. The ends were cut back, 0 bases at V and 5 bases at J, with 9 bases in the middle. The chain's CDR3 is CASSLGLTDNEQFF. In nucleotides, the CDR3 is TGCGCCAGCAGCTTGGGTCTCACGGACAATGAGCAGTTCTTC.

The chain carries TRBV15 and TRBJ2-1, with D perhaps matching TRBD2 (6 bases). V was shortened by 1 base and J by 10 bases, with 14 bases between the two germline ends. The CDR3 totals 14 residues. Germline V gives CDR1 LNHNV, CDR2 YYDKDF (reference sequence). CDR3 sequence (DNA): TGTGCCACCAGCAGAGCTGGGGGGAGTCGCGAGCAGTTCTTC. Amino acid sequence: CATSRAGGSREQFF.

This clone appeared once. V usage is TRBV4-1 and J usage is TRBJ2-7; 9 nucleotides line up with TRBD2. Unmatched junction bases numbered 26, after V lost 2 bases and J lost 3 bases. The CDR3 totals 22 residues. Per the germline V gene, CDR1 is MGHRA and CDR2 is YSYEKL. The CDR3 loop is CASSQPRGGQLKPGLALYEQYF. CDR3 in DNA: TGCGCCAGCAGCCAACCCCGGGGTGGTCAGTTAAAACCGGGACTAGCCCTCTACGAGCAGTACTTC.

The gene calls are TRBV30 and TRBJ1-1; tentative D call: TRBD1 (5 bases). Germline-derived CDR1 and CDR2 are GTSNPN and SVGIG (reference sequence). V was trimmed by 3 bases and J by 0 bases, leaving 14 bases between them. CDR3 length: 15 amino acids. The CDR3 loop reads CAWREGGQMNTEAFF. In nucleotides, the CDR3 is TGTGCCTGGAGGGAGGGCGGACAAATGAACACTGAAGCTTTCTTT.

This chain uses TRBV9 with TRBJ2-2; TRBD2 matches 7 bases. With V trimmed by 0 bases and J by 0 bases, 8 bases remained unmatched. Germline V CDR1 and CDR2: SGDLS, YYNGEE. The length of the CDR3 is 18 residues. The CDR3 region has the DNA TGTGCCAGCAGCGTAGGGGGTGCGGGGACTACGAACACCGGGGAGCTGTTTTTT. This codes for CASSVGGAGTTNTGELFF.